This TCR beta chain was captured in a study of graft-versus-host responses after intestinal transplantation (dated by TCRdb to the early 2020s). In the study overall: Multivisceral, liver-intestinal, or isolated intestinal transplants were received by the recipients. Every recipient was given anti-thymocyte globulin induction, then maintenance tacrolimus and steroids for around three years. Graft-versus-host and host-versus-graft alloreactive T cell clones were tracked in the graft, circulation and bone marrow after intestinal transplantation using bulk TCR-beta CDR3 sequencing. To identify alloreactive clones, pre-transplant mixed lymphocyte reaction products were sequenced and then compared with unstimulated pre-transplant donor and recipient T cells. The cohort enrolled 24 intestinal transplant recipients, one of whom was a retransplant, and 3 patients without pretransplant specimens were excluded. Donor T cell macrochimerism was defined as a peak of at least 4% donor T cells among recipient peripheral blood mononuclear cells. Rather than being sequenced by the commercial service, samples from a few later patients were sequenced in-house on an Illumina MiSeq and processed with MiXCR. The study at large found these results: The conclusions were limited by the relatively low number and heterogeneity of the intestinal transplant patients. In the allografts of patients with donor T cell macrochimerism, GvH to HvG T cell clonal ratios were high. GvH clones turned up in recipient bone marrow, with some appearing earlier in ileal mucosa or blood, a pattern consistent with an intestinal mucosal origin. Early after transplant, peak levels of circulating GvH clones were found to be associated with declines in HvG clones.

A remark on this clone: Its antigen is not yet known. Base qualities are not at hand, and no much larger clone is one base apart.

This sample's time point label indicates: cells obtained before transplantation from donor or recipient. CD3+CD4+ and CD3+CD8+ populations were FACS-sorted from unstimulated pre-transplant donor and recipient cells taken from spleen or lymph nodes. Including the terminal cysteine and phenylalanine, the CDR3 comprises 16 residues. The CDR3 DNA has 48 bases and is translated from base 1. Relative to germline, V is missing 2 bases and J is missing 3 bases, with 8 bases of the junction outside any gene match. CDR1 SGHNT and CDR2 YYREEE are derived from the germline V gene (reference sequence). The library was generated by the immunoSEQ multiplex PCR assay. For most patients, genomic DNA was isolated with the Qiagen DNeasy Blood and Tissue Kit and shipped frozen to Adaptive Biotechnologies for TCR sequencing. High-throughput TCR-beta CDR3 sequencing of genomic DNA from most patients was performed by Adaptive Biotechnologies. From the authors' description of their analysis: Adaptive's ImmunoSEQ software supplied the TCR sequencing data for 18 patients, while MiXCR and VDJtools were used to process a few other patients. CD4 versus CD8 sorting errors were corrected by removing sequences found in both subsets at a frequency ratio below 5:1. CDR3 nucleotide sequences shared between donor and recipient were removed because their origin could not be assigned. To be classed as alloreactive, a clone needed at least 2-fold expansion over unstimulated cells and a minimum CFSE-low frequency of 0.002% (template counts) or 0.001% (read counts). Clones were considered mappable if detected in sequenced pre-transplant spleen, lymph node, or MLR CFSE-low populations of the donor or recipient. The cumulative frequency of alloreactive clones was calculated as a percentage of all sequences, weighted by copy number. TCRdb holds this immuneACCESS table with in-frame rearrangements only. Some clones are missing; in checked studies, unresolved V genes explain under half, and the rest has no known cause. V, J and clone size are taken as reported in that table, and D and trimming were inferred from the DNA itself. The sample table holds more than 95,000 clones, of which over 85% were seen once. The ten largest clones take up more than 0.9% of the sample.

Rearrangement joined TRBV5-4 to TRBJ2-7, with TRBD2 identical over 10 junction bases. The TCR comes from a human donor who received an intestinal transplant. The source was unstimulated CD8+ T cells sorted from spleen or lymph node cells, collected before intestinal transplant. The base sequence is TGTGCCAGCAGCTTTGGTCTAGCGGGGGTGGGCTACGAGCAGTACTTC. Its amino acids are CASSFGLAGVGYEQYF.